Below are 24 T cell receptor beta chains sequenced from a single sample in a study of T cells in Graves' hyperthyroidism and ophthalmopathy. Amplification targeted TCR beta CDR3 regions from RNA transcripts. TCR CDR3 underwent first-round RT-PCR with the HTBI primer set. In TCRdb, the multiplex PCR reads were re-called with MiXCR into one record per CDR3 protein. The table shows 350,000 to 450,000 distinct CDR3 sequences, with roughly 14% occurring only once. Sequenced input: blood. Receptors originate from a woman aged 60-70 years with Graves' hyperthyroidism.

This clonotype was seen ten or more times. V and J are TRBV29-1 and TRBJ2-7; 9 nucleotides match TRBD1. Germline V gene lookup returns CDR1 SQVTM and CDR2 ANQGSEA. V dropped 5 bases and J dropped 1; count of bases not matched to a gene: 6. This CDR3 region has 14 residues. CDR3 amino acids: CSVLRDRASYEQYF. CDR3 nucleotide sequence: TGCAGCGTTCTCCGGGACAGGGCGTCCTACGAGCAGTACTTC.

Ten or more counts support this clonotype. The CDR3 region has the DNA TGCAGTGCTAGGGCCACTAGCGGGAGGGCCAAGTCCTACAATGAGCAGTTCTTC. Its translation: CSARATSGRAKSYNEQFF. The chain has TRBV20-1 and TRBJ2-1; 13 bases agree with TRBD2. Unmatched junction bases numbered 9, after V lost 3 bases and J lost 1 base. Germline V gives CDR1 DFQATT, CDR2 SNEGSKA (reference sequence). This CDR3 is built from 18 residues.

The rearrangement uses TRBV12-3 or TRBV12-4 and TRBJ2-5; tentative D call: TRBD1 (6 bases). Trimming took 8 bases from V and 5 from J, leaving 12 bases between them. This CDR3 has 12 amino acids. In DNA, the CDR3 is TGTGCCAGCCTGTCCCAGGGGGAGACCCAGTACTTC. Translated, it gives CASLSQGETQYF.

V gene TRBV6-1 combines with J gene TRBJ1-1; D not resolved. This CDR3 region has 10 residues. Germline-derived CDR1 and CDR2 are MNHNS and SASEGT. V lost 2 bases and J lost 8, with 3 bases in between. For the CDR3, the DNA is TGTGCCAGCAGTGAATGGGAAGCTTTCTTT. Its translation is CASSEWEAFF.

At least ten counts were recorded for this clonotype. This rearrangement joins TRBV20-1 to TRBJ2-7; 10 bases are a match to TRBD2. The CDR3 totals 13 residues. CDR1 and CDR2 (germline): DFQATT, SNEGSKA (reference sequence). With V trimmed by 6 bases and J by 3 bases, 5 bases remained unmatched. CDR3 in amino acids: CSAGLAEDYEQYF. The CDR3 DNA follows: TGCAGTGCAGGACTAGCGGAGGACTACGAGCAGTACTTC.

The table lists this clonotype with a few counts. V is TRBV9 and J is TRBJ1-4, with D uncertain. Trimming removed 1 base from V and 5 bases from J, with 9 bases in between. CDR3 length: 14 amino acids. CDR1 and CDR2 (germline): SGDLS, YYNGEE. CDR3 amino acids: CASSVPGPNEKLFF. The CDR3 DNA reads TGTGCCAGCAGCGTACCTGGGCCCAATGAAAAACTGTTTTTT.

The chain links TRBV5-1 to TRBJ2-5; weak D call: TRBD1 (6 bases). The germline V gene has CDR1 SGHRS and CDR2 YFSETQ. V shed 1 base and J shed 3 bases, with 16 bases lying between them. There are 16 residues in the CDR3. CDR3 nucleotides: TGCGCCAGCAGCTTGACGATACAGGGAGCGGAAGAGACCCAGTACTTC. Translating it yields CASSLTIQGAEETQYF.

This clonotype was detected ten times or more. This rearrangement joins TRBV28 to TRBJ2-1; 8 bases are a match to TRBD1. J gave up 6 bases and V 3 bases, and 4 bases lay outside the gene matches. CDR3 length: 14 residues. The germline V gene encodes CDR1 MDHEN and CDR2 SYDVKM. The CDR3 DNA is TGTGCCAGCAGTTTGGCAGGGGGCTCCAATGAGCAGTTCTTC. Residues: CASSLAGGSNEQFF.

This rearrangement joins TRBV18 to TRBJ1-2, with D perhaps matching TRBD1 (6 bases). Germline assignment: CDR1 KGHSH and CDR2 LQKENI. The CDR3 is 14 amino acids. V was cut by 0 bases and J by 7 bases, with 12 bases left in between. The CDR3 loop is CASSPPSGAGGYTF. Written as DNA, the CDR3 is TGTGCCAGCTCACCACCGTCAGGGGCGGGTGGCTACACCTTC.

The chain combines TRBV19 with TRBJ2-1, with 7 positions matching TRBD2. Per germline, CDR1 LNHDA and CDR2 SQIVND (reference sequence). CDR3 length equals 16 residues. Trimming removed 3 bases from V and 6 bases from J; junction bases left unmatched: 11. Written as DNA, the CDR3 is TGTGCCAGTAGTATTATCGAGAGCGGGGCCTGCAATGAGCAGTTCTTC. Amino acids: CASSIIESGACNEQFF.

Many counts were recorded for this clonotype. The chain joins TRBV12-3 or TRBV12-4 to TRBJ2-1, with D uncertain. The CDR3 has 14 residues. Deletions cut 5 bases from V and 2 bases from J, with 10 bases between. This CDR3 reads CASSGQVPYNEQFF. CDR3 nucleotides: TGTGCCAGCAGTGGGCAGGTCCCCTACAATGAGCAGTTCTTC.

This clonotype came up a few times. The rearrangement links TRBV5-1 to TRBJ2-3; D is possibly TRBD2 (5 bases). The CDR3 spans 16 residues. Per germline, CDR1 SGHRS and CDR2 YFSETQ. Deletions cut 1 base from V and 1 base from J, with 13 bases between. CDR3 in amino acids: CASSLNGDRGTDTQYF. The CDR3 DNA is TGCGCCAGCAGCTTGAACGGGGATCGGGGCACAGATACGCAGTATTTT.

This clonotype was picked up many times. The chain recombines TRBV12-3 or TRBV12-4 with TRBJ1-1; 9 bases map to TRBD1. CDR3 length: 14 amino acids. The V segment lost 8 bases and the J segment 4 bases; nucleotides outside the gene matches: 8. CDR3 in amino acids: CASLRDRASTEAFF. The CDR3 DNA reads TGTGCCAGCTTAAGGGACAGGGCGAGCACTGAAGCTTTCTTT.

The sample holds many counts of this clonotype. The chain links TRBV5-1 to TRBJ1-2, with D maybe TRBD1 (5 bases). CDR1 SGHRS and CDR2 YFSETQ come from the germline V gene. The V and J ends lost 4 bases and 4 bases respectively, with 14 bases between them. The CDR3 totals 14 residues. The CDR3 here is CASSARDGPYGYTF. CDR3 bases: TGCGCCAGCAGCGCCCGGGACGGACCCTATGGCTACACCTTC.

This clonotype was observed at least ten times. The chain links TRBV7-3 to TRBJ1-2; 7 nucleotides align to TRBD1. Germline lookup yields CDR1 SGHTA and CDR2 FQGTGA. V shed 4 bases and J 4 bases; nucleotides not matched to a gene: 15. This CDR3 has 17 residues. The CDR3 DNA reads TGTGCCAGCAGCTCAACCCCCCTGACAGGGCTCCCCTATGGCTACACCTTC. Encoded protein: CASSSTPLTGLPYGYTF.

The chain uses TRBV24-1 and TRBJ1-2, with 9 bases fitting TRBD1. V lost 7 bases, J lost 1 base, and 9 bases stayed unmatched. The CDR3 is 16 residues long. The germline gives CDR1 KGHDR, CDR2 SFDVKD. CDR3 loop: CATRGGQGPINYGYTF. The CDR3 nucleotides are TGTGCCACCAGAGGGGGACAGGGACCAATTAACTATGGCTACACCTTC.

This clonotype was recorded a few times. The CDR3 sequence is CASSIVDRGYEQYF. CDR3 nucleotide sequence: TGTGCCAGTAGTATAGTTGACAGGGGCTACGAGCAGTACTTC. This chain links TRBV19 with TRBJ2-7, with TRBD1 matching over 8 bases. V lost 1 base, J lost 3 bases, and 2 bases stayed unmatched. The germline gives CDR1 LNHDA, CDR2 SQIVND (reference sequence). This CDR3 contains 14 residues.

The table lists this clonotype with a few counts. The J gene is TRBJ1-1, the V gene TRBV5-1; a weak D match, TRBD1 (6 bases). Trimming pared 3 bases from V and 6 bases from J, leaving 9 bases between. Germline V gene sequence: CDR1 SGHRS, CDR2 YFSETQ. The CDR3 totals 12 residues. As DNA, the CDR3 is TGCGCCAGCAGCTCGGGACATTCTGAAGCTTTCTTT. It yields the protein CASSSGHSEAFF.

This clonotype was counted ten times or more. The chain employs TRBV12-3 or TRBV12-4 and TRBJ2-1; 8 positions match TRBD1. Unmatched junction bases numbered 18, after V lost 3 bases and J lost 8 bases. The CDR3 loop spans 18 amino acids. The CDR3 nucleotides are TGTGCCAGCAGTTTTAACAGGGGGAAGTACTCCGCTTGGGATGAGCAGTTCTTC. This encodes CASSFNRGKYSAWDEQFF.

This clonotype was found many times. V and J are TRBV27 and TRBJ2-7, with 9 bases fitting TRBD2. Trimming cost V 0 bases and J 4 bases; bases outside gene matches: 7. Germline CDR1 reads MNHEY; CDR2 reads SMNVEV (reference sequence). The CDR3 covers 16 residues. In nucleotides, the CDR3 is TGTGCCAGCAGTTTATCGTTGGCGGGAGGGGTTTACGAGCAGTACTTC. This encodes CASSLSLAGGVYEQYF.

This clonotype was detected many times. The V call is TRBV12-3 or TRBV12-4, the J call TRBJ2-3, with TRBD1 identical over 7 bases. This CDR3 spans 14 amino acids. The ends lost 7 bases at V and 2 bases at J; junction bases unmatched: 6. CDR3 bases: TGTGCCAGCACCAAACAGGGGACCACAGATACGCAGTATTTT. Its translation is CASTKQGTTDTQYF.

This clonotype was detected many times. The J gene is TRBJ2-1, the V gene TRBV14, with TRBD1 matching 7 bases. CDR3 length: 18 amino acids. V was clipped by 3 bases and J by 6 bases; unmatched bases: 17. CDR1 is SGHDN, CDR2 FVKESK, per germline. CDR3 in amino acids: CASSQSLWRVKGANEQFF. The CDR3 DNA reads as TGTGCCAGCAGCCAGTCCCTTTGGCGGGTCAAGGGGGCCAATGAGCAGTTCTTC.

This clonotype was detected ten times or more. The chain joins TRBV28 to TRBJ2-1; 9 bases match TRBD2. CDR3 size: 16 residues. Germline CDR1 MDHEN, CDR2 SYDVKM. V was clipped by 1 base and J by 7 bases; unmatched bases: 8. The CDR3 DNA is TGTGCCAGCAGTTTATTTGGCGGGAGGGCGTGGAATGAGCAGTTCTTC. Its protein product is CASSLFGGRAWNEQFF. Full variable domain (missing parts from reference TRBV28 and TRBJ2-1): DVKVTQSSRYLVKRTGEKVFLECVQDMDHENMFWYRQDPGLGLRLIYFSYDVKMKEKGDIPEGYSVSREKKERFSLILESASTNQTSMYLCASSLFGGRAWNEQFFGPGTRLTVL.

About this clonotype itself: A much larger clonotype is one base distant, so this may be a read error. The chain is built from TRBV2 and TRBJ1-1, with D perhaps TRBD1 (5 bases). CDR3 length: 13 residues. Trimming left V 7 bases short and J 6 bases short, with 15 bases between. The germline V gene encodes CDR1 SNHLY and CDR2 FYNNEI. CDR3 protein: CASNPTDNAEAFF. The CDR3 bases are TGTGCCAGCAACCCGACAGACAACGCTGAAGCTTTCTTT.